This T cell receptor beta chain was found in a study of T-cell reconstitution after alpha-beta-depleted transplantation in children. Researchers prepared the TCRbeta library using unique molecular identifiers, the study reports. From the PCR reads, TCRdb called clonotypes with MiXCR, one entry per CDR3 protein. This table holds 190,000 or so distinct CDR3 sequences, 5% to 7.5% found once. As to this clonotype: Its antigen remains unidentified.

Trimming at V came to 3 bases and at J to 8 bases, leaving 8 bases not matched to a gene. CDR1 and CDR2 (germline): SGHVS, FQNEAQ. The CDR3 consists of 16 residues. Study-wide results and caveats: Reports say that about two months after transplant, the alpha-beta T cells came out of several hundred graft clones that had expanded. At one year after transplant, newly produced T cells mostly accounted for T-cell counts and diversity. High day-60 TCRbeta diversity in some patients came from surviving recipient T cells and thymic progenitors.

V is TRBV7-8 and J is TRBJ2-1; 12 nucleotides match TRBD1. The sequencing used PBMCs, collected before TCRalphabeta/CD19-depleted stem cell transplant. The TCR sequence derives from a girl under two years old with combined immunodeficiency, due to receive a stem cell transplant. CDR3 loop: CASSFDRDRGQYEQFF. The CDR3, as DNA: TGTGCCAGCAGCTTCGACCGGGACAGGGGGCAATATGAGCAGTTCTTC.